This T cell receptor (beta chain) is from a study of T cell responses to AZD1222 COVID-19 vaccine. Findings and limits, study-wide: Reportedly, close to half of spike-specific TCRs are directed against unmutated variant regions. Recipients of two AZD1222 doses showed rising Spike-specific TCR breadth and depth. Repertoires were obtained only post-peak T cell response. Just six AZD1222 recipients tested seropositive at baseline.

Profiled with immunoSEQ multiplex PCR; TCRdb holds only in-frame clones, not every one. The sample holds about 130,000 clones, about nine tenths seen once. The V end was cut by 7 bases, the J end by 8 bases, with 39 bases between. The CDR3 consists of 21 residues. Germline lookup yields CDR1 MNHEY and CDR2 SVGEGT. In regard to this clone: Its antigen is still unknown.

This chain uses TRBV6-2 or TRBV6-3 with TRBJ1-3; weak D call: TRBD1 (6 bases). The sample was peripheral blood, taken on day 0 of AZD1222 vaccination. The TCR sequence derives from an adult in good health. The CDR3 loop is CASTYLPGKQGRGVSVDTIYF. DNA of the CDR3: TGTGCCAGCACTTATTTACCCGGCAAACAGGGACGAGGAGTCTCTGTCGACACCATATATTTT.